This TCR beta chain comes out of a study of circulating tumor DNA in untreated peripheral T-cell lymphoma. The study's findings and limits: In about 80% of patients, tumor-specific clonotypes were identified.

Concerning this clone itself: The antigen is undetermined.

Data came from immunoSEQ multiplex PCR; TCRdb stores just in-frame clones and leaves some out. In the table there are roughly 7,000 clones, around four fifths of which are singletons. The CDR3 runs 17 residues. V lost 5 bases to trimming and J lost 7 bases; unmatched junction nucleotides: 19. Tumor tissue was collected at baseline, before treatment began. The sequenced sample consisted of tumor tissue. The chain joins TRBV6-7 to TRBJ1-2, with 7 bases lining up with TRBD1. TRBV6-7 is noted as an ORF with a role that remains uncertain. The TCR comes from a human donor with peripheral T-cell lymphoma. CDR3 protein: CASSEYVAGRGGGGYTF. The CDR3 DNA sequence: TGTGCCAGCAGTGAATACGTGGCTGGGCGAGGGGGCGGTGGCTACACCTTC.